What follows are 22 T cell receptor beta chains derived from one specimen sequenced in a study of blood T cell repertoires in COVID-19. The assay was immunoSEQ multiplex PCR, and TCRdb's table has in-frame clones only and misses some. The sample has 110,000 to 150,000 clones; around 90% are singletons. Sequencing was carried out using peripheral blood. These receptors originate from a man in his sixties or seventies with acute or convalescent COVID-19.

This clone was observed a few times. The chain couples TRBV19 to TRBJ2-5; D not certain. The CDR3 is 13 amino acids. The V gene's germline CDR1 is LNHDA and CDR2 SQIVND (reference sequence). The V and J ends lost 4 bases and 0 bases respectively, with 6 bases between them. DNA of the CDR3: TGTGCCAGTAGTAAACTGGACCAAGAGACCCAGTACTTC. It specifies CASSKLDQETQYF.

The CDR3 nucleotides read TGTGCCAGCAGTACCTTTGGCGGTGGGTTTTACGAGCAGTACTTC. Protein product: CASSTFGGGFYEQYF. The chain carries TRBV6-5 and TRBJ2-7; D remains ambiguous. The CDR3 length is 15 residues. V gave up 5 bases and J gave up 4 bases, with 18 bases separating them. Germline CDR1 and CDR2: MNHEY and SVGAGI.

The V gene is TRBV6-1, the J gene TRBJ1-4, with D possibly matching TRBD1 (6 bases). CDR3 length: 15 amino acids. Per the germline V gene, CDR1 is MNHNS and CDR2 is SASEGT. The V gene lost 2 bases and the J gene lost 4 bases, with 11 bases spanning the gap. The CDR3: CASSEWGHLNEKLFF. Here the CDR3 DNA reads TGTGCCAGCAGTGAATGGGGGCACCTTAATGAAAAACTGTTTTTT.

The gene calls are TRBV3-1 (or the pseudogene TRBV3-2) and TRBJ2-5, with TRBD2 matching over 10 bases. The CDR3 is 16 residues long. Germline lookup yields CDR1 LGHDT and CDR2 YNNKEL (reference sequence). J lost 5 bases, V lost 3 bases, and 9 bases had no gene match. CDR3 DNA sequence: TGTGCCAGCAGCCATTCTAGCGGGAGTTATTTGGAGACCCAGTACTTC. This encodes CASSHSSGSYLETQYF.

This chain connects TRBV27 to TRBJ2-1; 8 bases fit TRBD1. This CDR3 contains 16 residues. Germline-derived CDR1 and CDR2 are MNHEY and SMNVEV (reference sequence). The trim removed 5 bases at V and 0 bases at J, leaving 6 bases unmatched. The CDR3 region is CASSGQGSSSYNEQFF. In DNA form, the CDR3 reads TGTGCCAGCAGTGGACAGGGTTCGAGCTCCTACAATGAGCAGTTCTTC.

The V and J genes are TRBV7-9 and TRBJ1-1, with TRBD1 matching 8 bases. The CDR3 totals 14 residues. J lost 4 bases, V lost 5 bases, and 6 bases had no gene match. The germline V gene encodes CDR1 SEHNR and CDR2 FQNEAQ (reference sequence). CDR3 protein: CASSHRGAATEAFF. CDR3 coding DNA: TGTGCCAGCAGCCACAGGGGGGCGGCCACTGAAGCTTTCTTT.

The chain is built from TRBV6-5 and TRBJ2-7; possibly TRBD2 for D (6 bases). CDR1 is MNHEY and CDR2 is SVGAGI in the germline V gene. The CDR3 is made up of 14 amino acids. Trimming pared 2 bases from V and 5 bases from J, leaving 13 bases between. This CDR3 reads CASSYGAGLDEQYF. The CDR3 DNA is TGTGCCAGCAGTTACGGAGCGGGCCTGGACGAGCAGTACTTC.

V gene TRBV19 combines with J gene TRBJ1-5; no clear D. The CDR3 length is 15 residues. Trimming removed 4 bases at V and 4 bases at J, with 14 bases between. CDR1 and CDR2 (germline): LNHDA, SQIVND (reference sequence). The CDR3 DNA is TGTGCCAGTAGTAAGGCACCAGCGGGAAATCAGCCCCAGCATTTT. This gives the protein CASSKAPAGNQPQHF.

This chain connects TRBV25-1 to TRBJ2-1; 8 bases are shared with TRBD2. CDR1 and CDR2 from the germline V gene are MGHDK and SYGVNS. The CDR3 is 16 amino acids. Trimming removed 3 bases from V and 9 bases from J; junction bases left unmatched: 13. CDR3 protein: CASSELPGLEIGEQFF. The CDR3 bases are TGTGCCAGCAGTGAGCTGCCGGGACTAGAAATCGGTGAGCAGTTCTTC.

CDR3 nucleotide sequence: TGTGCCAGCAGTTACCCGCAGGTTGGGACTAGCGGGGAGCAGTACTTC. This translates into CASSYPQVGTSGEQYF. This chain uses TRBV6-2 or TRBV6-3 with TRBJ2-7; the match to TRBD2 covers 12 bases. The germline CDR1 and CDR2 sequences are MNHEY and SVGEGT. V shed 2 bases and J 7 bases; nucleotides not matched to a gene: 9. This CDR3 region has 16 residues.

The chain links TRBV7-9 to TRBJ2-1, with 7 positions matching TRBD2. V trimming: 6 bases; J trimming: 4 bases; junction bases outside the gene matches: 3. The V gene's germline CDR1 is SEHNR and CDR2 FQNEAQ (reference sequence). CDR3 length equals 13 residues. This CDR3 reads CASRKAGYNEQFF. CDR3 nucleotides: TGTGCCAGCAGGAAAGCGGGGTACAATGAGCAGTTCTTC.

The table lists this clone with a few counts. The genes are TRBV6-6 and TRBJ1-2; D uncertain. The V end was cut by 2 bases, the J end by 8 bases, with 12 bases between. This CDR3 is 13 amino acids long. CDR1 and CDR2 (germline): MNHNY, SVGAGI (reference sequence). This CDR3 is CASSYAPEYGYTF. Written as DNA, the CDR3 is TGTGCCAGCAGTTACGCCCCCGAGTACGGCTACACCTTC.

The sample holds one count of this clone. The CDR3 is CASSQGVSGSDTQYF. CDR3 nucleotide sequence: TGTGCCAGCAGTCAGGGGGTTTCAGGTTCTGATACGCAGTATTTT. The chain is built from TRBV27 and TRBJ2-3, with 7 bases matching TRBD1. This CDR3 region has 15 residues. V lost 5 bases to trimming and J lost 6 bases; unmatched junction nucleotides: 11. Per the germline V gene, CDR1 is MNHEY and CDR2 is SMNVEV (reference sequence).

The genes are TRBV6-5 and TRBJ1-5; weak D call: TRBD1 (5 bases). Trimming pared 6 bases from V and 5 bases from J, leaving 11 bases between. Germline V lookup: CDR1 MNHEY, CDR2 SVGAGI. The CDR3 length is 13 residues. CDR3 DNA sequence: TGTGCCAGCAGGTGGGGGGAGGATCAGCCCCAGCATTTT. It translates to CASRWGEDQPQHF.

J is TRBJ1-1 and V is TRBV11-2, with D perhaps TRBD1 (5 bases). Germline lookup yields CDR1 SGHAT and CDR2 FQNNGV. CDR3 size: 12 residues. V lost 1 base and J lost 7, with 7 bases in between. The CDR3 protein is CASSLVTDEAFF. Here the CDR3 DNA reads TGTGCCAGCAGCTTAGTGACAGATGAAGCTTTCTTT.

Comment on this clone: Mismatch with germline at one junction end may stem from a read error. The chain links TRBV29-1 to TRBJ2-3; D perhaps matches TRBD1 (7 bases). The germline gives CDR1 SQVTM, CDR2 ANQGSEA. The CDR3 length is 13 residues. The CDR3 here is CSVERAGNRGPGF. The DNA of the CDR3 is TGCAGCGTTGAGCGGGCGGGGAACAGGGGCCCCGGGTTT.

This sequence joins TRBV5-1 and TRBJ2-7; 11 bases match TRBD2. The CDR3 covers 16 residues. Germline V lookup: CDR1 SGHRS, CDR2 YFSETQ. V shed 6 bases, J shed 5 bases, and the junction held 13 bases outside the gene matches. CDR3 bases: TGCGCCAGCACTCCACAGACTAGCGGGAAAGGAAACGAGCAGTACTTC. Amino acid sequence: CASTPQTSGKGNEQYF.

The V call is TRBV6-5, the J call TRBJ2-3, with 8 nucleotides matching TRBD2. The CDR3 consists of 15 residues. V lost 6 bases and J lost 0; bases outside the gene matches: 5. Germline CDR1 MNHEY, CDR2 SVGAGI. The CDR3 nucleotides read TGTGCCAGCAGCTACGGGGGGGCTAGCACAGATACGCAGTATTTT. Translated, it gives CASSYGGASTDTQYF.

The V gene is TRBV5-1, the J gene TRBJ1-4; the D is unclear. V lost 0 bases and J lost 8, with 14 bases in between. Germline CDR1 reads SGHRS; CDR2 reads YFSETQ. This CDR3 contains 15 residues. The CDR3 protein is CASSLVPGNGEKLFF. The DNA of the CDR3 is TGCGCCAGCAGCTTGGTTCCGGGGAACGGAGAAAAACTGTTTTTT.

The CDR3 loop reads CASSYSGQGGGPQHF. For the CDR3, the DNA is TGTGCCAGCAGTTACTCGGGACAGGGAGGTGGGCCCCAGCATTTT. The chain combines TRBV6-5 with TRBJ1-5; 9 bases agree with TRBD1. The CDR3 extends over 15 amino acids. Germline CDR1 is MNHEY and CDR2 is SVGAGI. V was clipped by 0 bases and J by 9 bases; unmatched bases: 6.

This clone was observed once. The chain couples TRBV5-1 to TRBJ1-4; D is undetermined. Germline V lookup: CDR1 SGHRS, CDR2 YFSETQ. The CDR3 spans 15 residues. V lost 2 bases, J lost 8 bases, and 16 bases lay in between. DNA for the CDR3: TGCGCCAGCAGCTTAAACCCTCTAATGAAGGAAAAACTGTTTTTT. Residues: CASSLNPLMKEKLFF.

This chain uses TRBV3-1 (or the pseudogene TRBV3-2) with TRBJ2-7; D gene ambiguous. Germline CDR1 LGHDT, CDR2 YNNKEL (reference sequence). Deletions cut 4 bases from V and 7 bases from J, with 17 bases between. CDR3 size: 14 residues. CDR3 residues: CASSPNTYRSEQYF. The CDR3 DNA reads TGTGCCAGCAGCCCAAACACTTACCGGAGTGAGCAGTACTTC.